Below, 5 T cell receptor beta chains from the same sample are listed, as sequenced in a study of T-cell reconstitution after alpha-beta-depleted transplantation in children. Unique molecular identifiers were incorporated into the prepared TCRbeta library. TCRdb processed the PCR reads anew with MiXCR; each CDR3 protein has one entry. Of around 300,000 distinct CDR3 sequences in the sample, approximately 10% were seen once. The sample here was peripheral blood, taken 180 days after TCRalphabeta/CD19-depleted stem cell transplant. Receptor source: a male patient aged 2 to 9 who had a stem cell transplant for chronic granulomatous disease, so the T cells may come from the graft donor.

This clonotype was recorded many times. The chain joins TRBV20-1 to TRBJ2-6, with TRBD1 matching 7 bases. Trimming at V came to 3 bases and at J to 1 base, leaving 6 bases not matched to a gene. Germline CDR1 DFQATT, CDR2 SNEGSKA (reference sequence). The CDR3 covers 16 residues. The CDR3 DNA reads TGCAGTGCTAGGGGGACAGCGAGATCTGGGGCCAACGTCCTGACTTTC. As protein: CSARGTARSGANVLTF.

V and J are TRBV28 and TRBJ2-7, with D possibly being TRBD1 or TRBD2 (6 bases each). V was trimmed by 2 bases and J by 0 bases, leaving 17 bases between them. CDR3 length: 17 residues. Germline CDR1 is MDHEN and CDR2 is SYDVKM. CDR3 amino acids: CASSLSIGGWSSYEQYF. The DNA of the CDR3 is TGTGCCAGCAGTTTAAGTATCGGGGGCTGGAGCTCCTACGAGCAGTACTTC.

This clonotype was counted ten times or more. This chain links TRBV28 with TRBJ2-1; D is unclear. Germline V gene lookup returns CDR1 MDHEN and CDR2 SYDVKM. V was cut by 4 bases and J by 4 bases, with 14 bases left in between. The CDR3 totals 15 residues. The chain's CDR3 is CASSSGRRRYNEQFF. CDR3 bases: TGTGCCAGCAGTTCCGGGCGGCGGAGATACAATGAGCAGTTCTTC.

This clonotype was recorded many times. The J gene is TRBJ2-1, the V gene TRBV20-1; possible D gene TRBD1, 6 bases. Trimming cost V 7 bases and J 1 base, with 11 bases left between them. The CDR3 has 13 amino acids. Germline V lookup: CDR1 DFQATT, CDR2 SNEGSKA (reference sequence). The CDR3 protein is CSVGRGSYNEQFF. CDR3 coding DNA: TGCAGTGTAGGTAGGGGGTCCTACAATGAGCAGTTCTTC.

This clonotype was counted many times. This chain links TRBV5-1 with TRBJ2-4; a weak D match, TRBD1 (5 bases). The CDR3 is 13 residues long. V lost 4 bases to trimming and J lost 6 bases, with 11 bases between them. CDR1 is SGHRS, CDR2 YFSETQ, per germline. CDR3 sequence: CASSGASGNIQYF. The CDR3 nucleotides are TGCGCCAGCAGCGGGGCATCCGGAAACATTCAGTACTTC.